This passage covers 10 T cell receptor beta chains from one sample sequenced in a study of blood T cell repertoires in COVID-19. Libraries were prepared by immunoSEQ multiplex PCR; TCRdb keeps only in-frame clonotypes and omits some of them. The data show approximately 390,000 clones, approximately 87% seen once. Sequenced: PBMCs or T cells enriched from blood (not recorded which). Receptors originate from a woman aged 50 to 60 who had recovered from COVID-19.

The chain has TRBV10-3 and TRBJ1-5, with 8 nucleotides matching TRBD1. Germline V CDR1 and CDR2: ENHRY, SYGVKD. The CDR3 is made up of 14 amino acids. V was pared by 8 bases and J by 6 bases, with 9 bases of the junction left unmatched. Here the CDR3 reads CAIGGRGQGQPQHF. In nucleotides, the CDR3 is TGTGCCATCGGTGGCAGGGGGCAAGGTCAGCCCCAGCATTTT.

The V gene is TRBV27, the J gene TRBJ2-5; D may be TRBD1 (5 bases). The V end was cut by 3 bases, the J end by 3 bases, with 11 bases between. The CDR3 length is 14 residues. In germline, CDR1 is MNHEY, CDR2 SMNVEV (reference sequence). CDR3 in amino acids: CASSFLPGKETQYF. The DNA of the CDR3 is TGTGCCAGCAGTTTCCTCCCAGGGAAAGAGACCCAGTACTTC.

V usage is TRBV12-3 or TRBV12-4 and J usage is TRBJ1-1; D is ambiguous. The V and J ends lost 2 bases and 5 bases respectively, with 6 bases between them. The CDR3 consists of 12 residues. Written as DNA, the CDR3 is TGTGCCAGCAGTTTAACGGTAACTGAAGCTTTCTTT. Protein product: CASSLTVTEAFF.

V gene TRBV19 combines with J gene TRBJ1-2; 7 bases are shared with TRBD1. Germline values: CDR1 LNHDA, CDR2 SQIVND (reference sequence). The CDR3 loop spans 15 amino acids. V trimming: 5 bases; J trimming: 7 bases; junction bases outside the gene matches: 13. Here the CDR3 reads CASSVSQGVTSGYTF. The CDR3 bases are TGTGCCAGTAGTGTATCGCAGGGGGTAACGAGTGGCTACACCTTC.

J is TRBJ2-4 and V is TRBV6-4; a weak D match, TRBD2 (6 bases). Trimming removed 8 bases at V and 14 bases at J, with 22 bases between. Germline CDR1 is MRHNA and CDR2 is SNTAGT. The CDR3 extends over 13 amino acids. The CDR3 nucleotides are TGTGCCAGCGGGCCCAGCCCGGGGGTGATTGAGTACTTC. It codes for CASGPSPGVIEYF.

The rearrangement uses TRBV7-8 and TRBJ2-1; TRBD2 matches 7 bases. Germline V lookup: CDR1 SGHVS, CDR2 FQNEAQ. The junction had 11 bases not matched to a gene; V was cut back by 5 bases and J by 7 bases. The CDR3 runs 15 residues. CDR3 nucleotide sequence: TGTGCCAGCAGCCCACGGGAAGGTAGCGGGAATGAGCAGTTCTTC. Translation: CASSPREGSGNEQFF.

CDR3 coding DNA: TGCGCCAGCAGCCAAGATCTACCCGGGGTACTCTCCTACGAGCAGTACTTC. Protein product: CASSQDLPGVLSYEQYF. This chain connects TRBV4-1 to TRBJ2-7; perhaps TRBD2 as D (5 bases). Germline loops: CDR1 MGHRA, CDR2 YSYEKL. The length of the CDR3 is 17 residues. Trimming took off 0 bases at V and 0 bases at J, with 15 bases between the two ends.

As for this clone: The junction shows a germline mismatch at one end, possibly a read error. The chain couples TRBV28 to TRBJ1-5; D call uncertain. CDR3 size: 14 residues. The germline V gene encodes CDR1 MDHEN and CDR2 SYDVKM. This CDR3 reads CACSSSRVNQPQHF. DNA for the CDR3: TGTGCCTGCAGTTCCTCCCGCGTGAATCAGCCCCAGCATTTT.

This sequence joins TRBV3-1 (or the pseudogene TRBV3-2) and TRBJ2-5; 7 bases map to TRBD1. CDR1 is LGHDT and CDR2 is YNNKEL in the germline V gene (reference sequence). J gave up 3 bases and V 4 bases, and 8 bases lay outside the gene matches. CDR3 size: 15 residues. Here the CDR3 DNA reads TGTGCCAGCAGCCTCACAGGGACAGTAGAAGAGACCCAGTACTTC. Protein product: CASSLTGTVEETQYF.

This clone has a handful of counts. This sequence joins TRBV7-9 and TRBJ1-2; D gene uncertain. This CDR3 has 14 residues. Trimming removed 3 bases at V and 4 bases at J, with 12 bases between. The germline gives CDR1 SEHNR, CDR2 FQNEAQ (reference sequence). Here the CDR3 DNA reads TGTGCCAGCAGCTTTGTCGGGGTGGGCTATGGCTACACCTTC. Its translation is CASSFVGVGYGYTF.